This T cell receptor (beta chain) derives from a study of CD8 T cells in ankylosing spondylitis. Study conclusions and caveats: Earlier literature documents some of the motif variants in reactive arthritis synovial fluid and blood. From matched ankylosing spondylitis synovial fluid, disease-linked clones were reportedly recovered at significantly enriched levels. Ankylosing spondylitis blood appeared to be characterized by a TCR beta motif of several highly homologous variants. Researchers report that disease-linked clones proved CD8+ and relatively rare in peripheral blood.

Worth noting for this clonotype: No antigen is known for it.

By quantitative 5'-RACE with molecular barcodes, the TCR beta libraries were made. TCRdb analysed the 5' RACE reads with MiXCR anew, one entry per CDR3 protein. Of about 800,000 distinct CDR3 sequences in the sample, about 12% were seen once. CDR3 length equals 16 residues. Germline V CDR1 and CDR2: SGHVS, FQNEAQ. Trimming removed 2 bases from V and 7 bases from J, with 20 bases in between. The sample consisted of blood, either unsorted or a sorted T cell fraction (not recorded which). The TCR sequence derives from a male donor with ankylosing spondylitis. V and J are TRBV7-8 and TRBJ1-2; D not certain. The CDR3 nucleotides read TGTGCCAGCAGCTTAATGCCCGGCCCCCATCGCCTTGGCTACACCTTC. Protein product: CASSLMPGPHRLGYTF.